One and the same sample provided the 23 T cell receptor beta chains below, sequenced in a study of cytomegalovirus exposure and HLA in healthy donors. The PCR contained 60 Vbeta and 13 Jbeta primers. Method: immunoSEQ multiplex PCR; TCRdb's copy keeps in-frame clones and lacks some. The sample table includes more than 45,000 clones. Input material: PBMCs. The source is a woman in her 40s in good health and CMV-seronegative.

The rearrangement uses TRBV6-5 and TRBJ1-2; no clear D gene. The germline V and J ends were trimmed by 7 bases and 1 base, with 7 bases remaining between them. There are 12 residues in the CDR3. Germline lookup yields CDR1 MNHEY and CDR2 SVGAGI. The chain's CDR3 is CASKERNYGYTF. In DNA form, the CDR3 reads TGTGCCAGCAAGGAGCGTAACTATGGCTACACCTTC.

The chain links TRBV6-5 to TRBJ2-1; 9 bases align to TRBD1. The CDR3 covers 15 residues. Germline V gene lookup returns CDR1 MNHEY and CDR2 SVGAGI. V dropped 6 bases and J dropped 12; count of bases not matched to a gene: 15. As DNA, the CDR3 is TGTGCCAGCAGAACCCTGGGACAGGGTAAACAAGGGCAGTTCTTC. Protein sequence: CASRTLGQGKQGQFF.

V and J are TRBV6-1 and TRBJ1-2; 9 bases fit TRBD1. Germline V gene lookup returns CDR1 MNHNS and CDR2 SASEGT. Losses at the gene ends were 4 bases for V and 10 bases for J; bases not matched to a gene: 7. The CDR3 length is 13 residues. DNA of the CDR3: TGTGCCAGCAGTGTCTCGGGACAGGGATTCTACACCTTC. This sequence encodes CASSVSGQGFYTF.

The genes are TRBV19 and TRBJ1-2; D gene unclear. The CDR3 runs 14 residues. CDR1 and CDR2 (germline): LNHDA, SQIVND (reference sequence). V was clipped by 3 bases and J by 2 bases, with 10 bases between them. The DNA for the CDR3 is TGTGCCAGTAGTATGGGTTACAGAAACTATGGCTACACCTTC. Residues: CASSMGYRNYGYTF.

V gene TRBV9 combines with J gene TRBJ2-1; a weak D match, TRBD2 (7 bases). V dropped 4 bases and J dropped 7 bases, with 21 bases sitting between them. Germline V gene data show CDR1 as SGDLS and CDR2 as YYNGEE. The CDR3 contains 16 residues. The CDR3 DNA sequence: TGTGCCAGCAGCCACCAACTTTCGGGGGGCGGAAATGAGCAGTTCTTC. It yields the protein CASSHQLSGGGNEQFF.

The chain couples TRBV5-1 to TRBJ2-1; the match to TRBD2 covers 13 bases. Trimming took 4 bases from V and 12 from J; bases not matched to a gene: 7. The CDR3 has 14 residues. CDR1 and CDR2 from the germline V gene are SGHRS and YFSETQ. CDR3 DNA sequence: TGCGCCAGCAGCCCTGGACTAGCGGGAGAGTGGCAGTTCTTC. Amino acid sequence: CASSPGLAGEWQFF.

This CDR3 reads CSAAGPDTQYF. The CDR3 DNA reads TGCAGTGCCGCAGGGCCGGATACGCAGTATTTT. The V call is TRBV20-1, the J call TRBJ2-3, with a tentative D call TRBD1 (5 bases). V was shortened by 6 bases and J by 6 bases, with 10 bases between the two germline ends. CDR3 length: 11 residues. In germline, CDR1 is DFQATT, CDR2 SNEGSKA (reference sequence).

This chain connects TRBV6-5 to TRBJ1-1; TRBD1 might be the D (5 bases). Trimming removed 5 bases from V and 6 bases from J, with 13 bases in between. CDR3 length: 13 residues. Germline V gives CDR1 MNHEY, CDR2 SVGAGI. CDR3: CASSTQLGPEAFF. DNA of the CDR3: TGTGCCAGCAGTACCCAACTGGGGCCTGAAGCTTTCTTT.

J is TRBJ2-3 and V is TRBV5-1, with D possibly matching TRBD1 (6 bases). V lost 3 bases, J lost 5 bases, and 13 bases lay in between. The germline gives CDR1 SGHRS, CDR2 YFSETQ. The CDR3 has 14 amino acids. CDR3 sequence: CASSWGEGGDTQYF. The CDR3 DNA follows: TGCGCCAGCAGCTGGGGCGAAGGGGGAGATACGCAGTATTTT.

J is TRBJ2-1 and V is TRBV19; TRBD1 aligns across 8 bases. Germline V gene sequence: CDR1 LNHDA, CDR2 SQIVND (reference sequence). J gave up 9 bases and V 5 bases, and 6 bases lay outside the gene matches. This CDR3 spans 13 amino acids. The CDR3 reads CASSADRGVEQFF. The CDR3 DNA reads as TGTGCCAGTAGTGCCGACAGGGGAGTTGAGCAGTTCTTC.

CDR3 sequence: CASRPGTGNSPYNSPLHF. CDR3 DNA: TGTGCCAGTAGACCCGGGACAGGGAATTCGCCCTATAATTCACCCCTCCACTTT. This sequence joins TRBV19 and TRBJ1-6; 9 positions match TRBD1. Germline values: CDR1 LNHDA, CDR2 SQIVND (reference sequence). Trimming cost V 6 bases and J 2 bases; bases outside gene matches: 11. The CDR3 consists of 18 residues. Drawing the rest from reference TRBV19 and TRBJ1-6, the complete variable domain is DGGITQSPKYLFRKEGQNVTLSCEQNLNHDAMYWYRQDPGQGLRLIYYSQIVNDFQKGDIAEGYSVSREKKESFPLTVTSAQKNPTAFYLCASRPGTGNSPYNSPLHFGNGTRLTVT.

J is TRBJ2-5 and V is TRBV13; 7 bases are a match to TRBD1. Trimming cost V 3 bases and J 2 bases; bases outside gene matches: 3. Germline V gene sequence: CDR1 PRHDT, CDR2 FYEKMQ (reference sequence). The CDR3 extends over 14 amino acids. CDR3 sequence: CASSLRGQQETQYF. In nucleotides, the CDR3 is TGTGCCAGCAGCTTGAGGGGACAGCAAGAGACCCAGTACTTC.

The chain couples TRBV4-3 to TRBJ2-7, with D possibly TRBD2 on 5 matching bases. Trimming shortened V by 1 base and J by 5 bases, and 21 bases separated the two germline ends. The CDR3 sequence is 17 residues long. From germline, CDR1 is LGHNA and CDR2 YSLEER. CDR3 sequence (DNA): TGCGCCAGCAGCCAAGGACGGTGGTCTAGCCAACCCAACGAGCAGTACTTC. Amino acids: CASSQGRWSSQPNEQYF.

V usage is TRBV6-5 and J usage is TRBJ1-1; D is unclear. Trimming shortened V by 0 bases and J by 3 bases, and 11 bases separated the two germline ends. The length of the CDR3 is 15 residues. Germline CDR1 reads MNHEY; CDR2 reads SVGAGI. The CDR3 bases are TGTGCCAGCAGTTACTCGTCCGGGGTCGACACTGAAGCTTTCTTT. This sequence encodes CASSYSSGVDTEAFF.

CDR3 sequence: CASSLLAGGFNEQFF. In nucleotides, the CDR3 is TGTGCCAGCAGCTTACTAGCGGGGGGGTTCAATGAGCAGTTCTTC. The chain carries TRBV7-2 and TRBJ2-1, with 12 bases aligning to TRBD2. CDR1 SGHTA and CDR2 FQGNSA come from the germline V gene. This CDR3 comprises 15 residues. V was clipped by 2 bases and J by 6 bases; unmatched bases: 2.

This chain uses TRBV10-3 with TRBJ1-1; 7 bases match TRBD1. The CDR3 runs 13 residues. Looked up from germline, CDR1 is ENHRY and CDR2 is SYGVKD. Trimming took 6 bases from V and 7 from J; bases not matched to a gene: 8. The CDR3 DNA is TGTGCCATCAGGCCATTTGACAGGGTTGAAGCTTTCTTT. It is translated as CAIRPFDRVEAFF.

The chain uses TRBV4-2 and TRBJ1-3; D gene uncertain. Trimming took off 0 bases at V and 0 bases at J, with 9 bases between the two ends. This CDR3 has 16 residues. CDR1 is LGHNA and CDR2 is YNFKEQ in the germline V gene. CDR3 protein: CASSQDFGSSGNTIYF. The CDR3 region has the DNA TGTGCCAGCAGCCAAGATTTCGGGAGCTCTGGAAACACCATATATTTT.

The rearrangement uses TRBV19 and TRBJ2-3, with D perhaps matching TRBD1 (6 bases). The CDR3 runs 15 residues. CDR1 is LNHDA and CDR2 is SQIVND in the germline V gene (reference sequence). V was trimmed by 7 bases and J by 1 base, leaving 15 bases between them. The CDR3 reads CASTTTGTGTDTQYF. The CDR3 DNA follows: TGTGCCAGTACCACGACAGGAACGGGCACAGATACGCAGTATTTT.

V is TRBV16 and J is TRBJ1-1; D may be TRBD1 (6 bases). The germline V gene encodes CDR1 KGHSY and CDR2 FQNENV. This CDR3 has 15 amino acids. V was clipped by 3 bases and J by 1 base, with 12 bases between them. CDR3 region: CASSQSVTGNTEAFF. The CDR3 DNA sequence: TGTGCCAGCAGCCAGTCCGTGACAGGGAACACTGAAGCTTTCTTT.

This sequence joins TRBV4-1 and TRBJ1-2; the match to TRBD1 covers 9 bases. V shed 4 bases, J shed 6 bases, and the junction held 12 bases outside the gene matches. The CDR3 is 16 residues long. Looked up from germline, CDR1 is MGHRA and CDR2 is YSYEKL. DNA for the CDR3: TGCGCCAGCAGCCCTCTCTTTGAACAGGGGGCGCATGGCTACACCTTC. It translates to CASSPLFEQGAHGYTF.

This chain links TRBV4-2 with TRBJ1-1; D is unresolved. CDR1 is LGHNA, CDR2 YNFKEQ, per germline. The CDR3 has 12 residues. V lost 6 bases, J lost 0 bases, and 5 bases lay in between. The CDR3 sequence: CASSPMNTEAFF. In nucleotides, the CDR3 is TGTGCCAGCAGTCCTATGAACACTGAAGCTTTCTTT.

CDR3 sequence: CASSSHRDYLAKNIQYF. CDR3 in DNA: TGTGCCAGTAGTAGCCACAGGGACTATTTAGCCAAAAACATTCAGTACTTC. This chain uses TRBV19 with TRBJ2-4; tentatively, D is TRBD2 (7 bases). The V gene lost 4 bases and the J gene lost 0 bases, with 16 bases spanning the gap. Germline loops: CDR1 LNHDA, CDR2 SQIVND (reference sequence). The CDR3 length is 17 residues.

The chain is built from TRBV18 and TRBJ2-1; 9 nucleotides align to TRBD2. Germline values: CDR1 KGHSH, CDR2 LQKENI. Losses at the gene ends were 2 bases for V and 11 bases for J; bases not matched to a gene: 13. The CDR3 has 16 residues. CDR3 in DNA: TGTGCCAGCTCACCATCGGCCTTGACCGGGACTAGCAAGCAGTTCTTC. Amino acids: CASSPSALTGTSKQFF.